These 24 T cell receptor beta chains originate from one sample sequenced in a study of regulatory T cells in long-lasting Graves disease. Time point here: persistent/refractory GD, antithyroid drugs over 5 years with positive TRAb. RNA isolated from PBMCs was used to make the TCR library. For TCR beta, libraries came from iRepertoire HTBI primers and Arm-PCR of CDR3 regions. TCRdb recomputed calls from the multiplex PCR reads with MiXCR, one row per CDR3 protein. The repertoire holds 400,000 to 450,000 distinct CDR3 sequences, about 20% seen once, with roughly 26% in the top ten. This specimen was peripheral blood mononuclear cells (PBMCs), taken when the disease was refractory, from a patient treated with antithyroid drugs. The receptors originated from a female donor with Graves disease.

This clonotype was observed a handful of times. The chain combines TRBV19 with TRBJ2-1, with 10 positions matching TRBD2. The CDR3 length is 16 residues. Germline V gene data show CDR1 as LNHDA and CDR2 as SQIVND (reference sequence). V lost 2 bases and J lost 7; bases outside the gene matches: 8. CDR3: CASSISPSGRLNEQFF. The CDR3 DNA sequence: TGTGCCAGTAGTATATCCCCTAGCGGGAGATTGAATGAGCAGTTCTTC. Based on the CDR3 plus reference TRBV19 and TRBJ2-1, the full variable domain is DGGITQSPKYLFRKEGQNVTLSCEQNLNHDAMYWYRQDPGQGLRLIYYSQIVNDFQKGDIAEGYSVSREKKESFPLTVTSAQKNPTAFYLCASSISPSGRLNEQFFGPGTRLTVL.

This clonotype was found many times. The gene calls are TRBV30 and TRBJ2-7, with 9 bases matching TRBD1. Germline loops: CDR1 GTSNPN, CDR2 SVGIG (reference sequence). The V and J ends lost 3 bases and 7 bases, in that order; junction bases with no gene match: 4. This CDR3 is 12 amino acids long. CDR3 sequence reads: CAWRRTGVEQYF. The CDR3 DNA reads TGTGCCTGGAGGAGGACAGGGGTAGAGCAGTACTTC.

In its sample, this clonotype was seen many times. The chain uses TRBV20-1 and TRBJ2-5, with 8 bases lining up with TRBD2. The CDR3 runs 15 residues. The germline gives CDR1 DFQATT, CDR2 SNEGSKA (reference sequence). V shed 0 bases and J 2 bases; nucleotides not matched to a gene: 5. The CDR3 sequence: CSAREASGRQETQYF. The DNA of the CDR3 is TGCAGTGCTAGAGAGGCTAGCGGGCGGCAAGAGACCCAGTACTTC.

This clonotype turned up a few times. This rearrangement joins TRBV5-1 to TRBJ2-7; 8 bases match TRBD2. CDR1 and CDR2 (germline): SGHRS, YFSETQ. The junction had 5 bases not matched to a gene; V was cut back by 7 bases and J by 5 bases. The CDR3 consists of 12 residues. As DNA, the CDR3 is TGCGCCAGCCGGCGGGAGGCGAACGAGCAGTACTTC. Its protein product is CASRREANEQYF.

This clonotype was seen ten or more times. Germline is not matched at one junction end, which may reflect a read error. The genes are TRBV5-1 and TRBJ2-7; D unclear. CDR1 is SGHRS and CDR2 is YFSETQ in the germline V gene. This CDR3 is 13 amino acids long. The CDR3 protein is CASSLPSSYEQYF. CDR3 coding DNA: TGTGCCAGCAGCTTACCCTCATCCTACGAGCAGTACTTC.

The J gene is TRBJ2-2, the V gene TRBV19; 7 nucleotides line up with TRBD1. With 6 bases clipped from V and 5 bases from J, the junction kept 6 bases outside the gene matches. The CDR3 sequence is 14 residues long. Germline CDR1 LNHDA, CDR2 SQIVND (reference sequence). The CDR3 spells CASRRQGETGELFF. CDR3 DNA: TGTGCCAGTAGAAGACAGGGTGAGACCGGGGAGCTGTTTTTT.

This clonotype appeared many times. The V and J genes are TRBV2 and TRBJ2-2; the match to TRBD1 covers 8 bases. J gave up 3 bases and V 3 bases, and 3 bases lay outside the gene matches. The CDR3 contains 15 residues. CDR1 and CDR2 from the germline V gene are SNHLY and FYNNEI. CDR3 bases: TGTGCCAGCAGTGACGTGACAGGGGACACCGGGGAGCTGTTTTTT. Translating gives CASSDVTGDTGELFF.

With respect to this clonotype: It may be a read error: a sequence one base away is much more abundant. This chain uses TRBV6-2 or TRBV6-3 with TRBJ1-1; perhaps TRBD1 as D (5 bases). The CDR3 has 14 amino acids. CDR1 is MNHEY, CDR2 SVGEGT, per germline. The CDR3 DNA sequence: TGTGCCAGCAGTTTGCCAGGGTCGAACACTGAAGCTCTCTTT. Its protein product is CASSLPGSNTEALF.

J is TRBJ2-7 and V is TRBV9; no clear D gene. V gave up 0 bases and J gave up 4 bases, with 11 bases separating them. Germline V gene lookup returns CDR1 SGDLS and CDR2 YYNGEE. The CDR3 is 14 amino acids. Here the CDR3 DNA reads TGTGCCAGCAGCGTAGGAACTACAAGTTACGAGCAGTACTTC. Residues: CASSVGTTSYEQYF. Based on the CDR3 plus reference TRBV9 and TRBJ2-7, the full variable domain is DSGVTQTPKHLITATGQRVTLRCSPRSGDLSVYWYQQSLDQGLQFLIQYYNGEERAKGNILERFSAQQFPDLHSELNLSSLELGDSALYFCASSVGTTSYEQYFGPGTRLTVT.

This clonotype was detected many times. This chain links TRBV18 with TRBJ1-5, with D unclear. Trimming shortened V by 3 bases and J by 7 bases, and 16 bases separated the two germline ends. Per the germline V gene, CDR1 is KGHSH and CDR2 is LQKENI. The CDR3 has 15 residues. CDR3 loop: CASSPQPLGIQPQHF. Written as DNA, the CDR3 is TGTGCCAGCTCACCCCAGCCGTTGGGGATACAGCCCCAGCATTTT.

Worth noting for this clonotype: This may be a read error, as it is one base from a much larger clone. This chain connects TRBV28 to TRBJ2-7; D may be TRBD2 (5 bases). CDR3 length: 11 residues. Germline CDR1 MDHEN, CDR2 SYDVKM. The V end was cut by 8 bases, the J end by 6 bases, with 11 bases between. In DNA, the CDR3 is TGTGCCAGCCTACACGGGGTCGAGCAGTACTTC. It translates to CASLHGVEQYF. The full variable domain, with the rest looked up from reference TRBV28 and TRBJ2-7, is DVKVTQSSRYLVKRTGEKVFLECVQDMDHENMFWYRQDPGLGLRLIYFSYDVKMKEKGDIPEGYSVSREKKERFSLILESASTNQTSMYLCASLHGVEQYFGPGTRLTVT.

This clonotype has just a few counts. This chain uses TRBV12-3 or TRBV12-4 with TRBJ2-7; TRBD2 matches 10 bases. The CDR3 loop spans 18 amino acids. Trimming cost V 3 bases and J 3 bases; bases outside gene matches: 14. CDR3 DNA: TGTGCCAGCAGTTTGAGTTCTAGCGGGAGTAATAGAATCTACGAGCAGTACTTC. Protein: CASSLSSSGSNRIYEQYF.

The chain has TRBV9 and TRBJ1-1; D call uncertain. This CDR3 comprises 14 residues. Germline-derived CDR1 and CDR2 are SGDLS and YYNGEE. Trimming removed 0 bases at V and 1 base at J, with 7 bases between. The CDR3 protein is CASSVGDKNTEAFF. Here the CDR3 DNA reads TGTGCCAGCAGCGTAGGTGACAAGAACACTGAAGCTTTCTTT. Full variable domain (rest looked up from reference TRBV9 and TRBJ1-1): DSGVTQTPKHLITATGQRVTLRCSPRSGDLSVYWYQQSLDQGLQFLIQYYNGEERAKGNILERFSAQQFPDLHSELNLSSLELGDSALYFCASSVGDKNTEAFFGQGTRLTVV.

The chain joins TRBV15 to TRBJ1-3; no firm D call. Germline values: CDR1 LNHNV, CDR2 YYDKDF (reference sequence). The CDR3 extends over 18 amino acids. V was clipped by 2 bases and J by 0 bases, with 17 bases between them. As DNA, the CDR3 is TGTGCCACCAGCAGACTGCCCCATTCTTTTAGCTCTGGAAACACCATATATTTT. Translation gives CATSRLPHSFSSGNTIYF.

This clonotype was seen a handful of times. The chain links TRBV15 to TRBJ2-2; D not resolved. Germline-derived CDR1 and CDR2 are LNHNV and YYDKDF (reference sequence). Trimming took off 2 bases at V and 4 bases at J, with 8 bases between the two ends. The CDR3 spans 14 residues. CDR3 amino acids: CATSRRIPTGELFF. Here the CDR3 DNA reads TGTGCCACCAGCAGAAGGATACCCACCGGGGAGCTGTTTTTT.

This clonotype was observed at least ten times. The chain links TRBV12-3 or TRBV12-4 to TRBJ1-4; D is ambiguous. Trimming left V 6 bases short and J 13 bases short, with 12 bases between. This CDR3 is built from 11 residues. For the CDR3, the DNA is TGTGCCAGCAGCCTCGGAGGTGGACTGTTTTTT. Encoded protein: CASSLGGGLFF.

The chain uses TRBV11-2 and TRBJ2-7, with TRBD2 identical over 10 bases. This CDR3 region has 18 residues. V lost 0 bases to trimming and J lost 6 bases; unmatched junction nucleotides: 14. Germline values: CDR1 SGHAT, CDR2 FQNNGV. The CDR3 DNA is TGTGCCAGCAGCTTAGAATTGTTAGCGGGAGGCCCCCAAACCGAGCAGTACTTC. Translated, it gives CASSLELLAGGPQTEQYF.

About this clonotype: Given a much more abundant clone one base away, this may be a read error. No conserved phenylalanine or tryptophan is present at the end of the CDR3, so a read error is the likely explanation. The chain couples TRBV6-1 to TRBJ2-5, with 11 bases that match TRBD2. Trimming removed 6 bases from V and 5 bases from J; junction bases left unmatched: 11. CDR3 size: 16 residues. Per the germline V gene, CDR1 is MNHNS and CDR2 is SASEGT. The CDR3 sequence is CASSFPELAGVETQYL. In nucleotides, the CDR3 is TGTGCCAGCAGCTTCCCGGAACTAGCGGGAGTGGAGACCCAGTACCTC.

This chain links TRBV5-5 with TRBJ2-7; a weak D match, TRBD1 (6 bases). V was clipped by 5 bases and J by 6 bases, with 12 bases between them. This CDR3 has 12 amino acids. Per germline, CDR1 SGHKS and CDR2 YYEKEE (reference sequence). As DNA, the CDR3 is TGTGCCAGCAGTTTACAGGGAGTCGAGCAGTACTTC. Protein product: CASSLQGVEQYF.

This clonotype was detected only a few times. The chain employs TRBV7-9 and TRBJ2-3; 7 bases fit TRBD2. CDR1 is SEHNR and CDR2 is FQNEAQ in the germline V gene (reference sequence). J gave up 2 bases and V 7 bases, and 6 bases lay outside the gene matches. The CDR3 has 14 residues. The DNA of the CDR3 is TGTGCCAGCACCAAAGCGGGGCACACAGATACGCAGTATTTT. Translating gives CASTKAGHTDTQYF.

In its sample, this clonotype was seen many times. The V and J genes are TRBV12-3 or TRBV12-4 and TRBJ1-2; TRBD1 aligns across 9 bases. The junction had 4 bases not matched to a gene; V was cut back by 3 bases and J by 8 bases. This CDR3 is built from 13 residues. The chain's CDR3 is CASSLGQGLGYTF. CDR3 nucleotides: TGTGCCAGCAGTTTGGGACAGGGTCTGGGCTACACCTTC.

This clonotype was seen more than once but under ten times. The chain links TRBV28 to TRBJ2-3; no reliable D call. Germline V gene lookup returns CDR1 MDHEN and CDR2 SYDVKM. The V end was cut by 2 bases, the J end by 1 base, with 16 bases between. This CDR3 comprises 17 residues. CDR3 DNA: TGTGCCAGCAGTTTAGGGTCATTCGGCCAACGCACAGATACGCAGTATTTT. It translates to CASSLGSFGQRTDTQYF.

This clonotype was seen a handful of times. The V call is TRBV12-3 or TRBV12-4, the J call TRBJ1-5, with 7 bases lining up with TRBD1. V lost 2 bases to trimming and J lost 7 bases; unmatched junction nucleotides: 5. This CDR3 contains 14 residues. The CDR3 is CASSLRGQLQPQHF. The CDR3 region has the DNA TGTGCCAGCAGTTTAAGGGGACAGTTACAGCCCCAGCATTTT.

The chain links TRBV4-2 to TRBJ2-1; perhaps TRBD1 as D (5 bases). This CDR3 region has 13 residues. Germline loops: CDR1 LGHNA, CDR2 YNFKEQ. V was pared by 5 bases and J by 4 bases, with 9 bases between. CDR3: CASSSPGYNEQFF. CDR3 sequence (DNA): TGTGCCAGCAGCTCCCCAGGGTACAATGAGCAGTTCTTC.